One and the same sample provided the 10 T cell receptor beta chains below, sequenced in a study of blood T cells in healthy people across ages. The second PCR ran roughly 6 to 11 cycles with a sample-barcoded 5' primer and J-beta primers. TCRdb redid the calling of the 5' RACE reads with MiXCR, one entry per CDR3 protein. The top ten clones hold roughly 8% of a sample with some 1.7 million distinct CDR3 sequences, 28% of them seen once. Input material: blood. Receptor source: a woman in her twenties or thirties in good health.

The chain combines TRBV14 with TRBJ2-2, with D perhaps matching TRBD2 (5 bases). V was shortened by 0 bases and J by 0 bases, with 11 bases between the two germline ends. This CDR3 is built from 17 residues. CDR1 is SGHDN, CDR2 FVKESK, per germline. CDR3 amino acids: CASSQDYGSANTGELFF. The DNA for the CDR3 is TGTGCCAGCAGCCAAGATTATGGGAGCGCGAACACCGGGGAGCTGTTTTTT.

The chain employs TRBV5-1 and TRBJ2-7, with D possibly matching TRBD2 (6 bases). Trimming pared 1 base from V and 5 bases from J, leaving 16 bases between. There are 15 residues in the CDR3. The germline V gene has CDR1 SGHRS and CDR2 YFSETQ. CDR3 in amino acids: CASSLTYIGGDEQYF. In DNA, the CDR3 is TGCGCCAGCAGCTTGACCTACATAGGAGGGGACGAGCAGTACTTC. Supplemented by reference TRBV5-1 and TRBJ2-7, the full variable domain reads KAGVTQTPRYLIKTRGQQVTLSCSPISGHRSVSWYQQTPGQGLQFLFEYFSETQRNKGNFPGRFSGRQFSNSRSEMNVSTLELGDSALYLCASSLTYIGGDEQYFGPGTRLTVT.

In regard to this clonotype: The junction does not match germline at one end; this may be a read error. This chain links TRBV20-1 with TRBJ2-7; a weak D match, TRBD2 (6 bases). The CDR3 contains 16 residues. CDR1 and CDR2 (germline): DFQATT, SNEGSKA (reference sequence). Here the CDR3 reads CNARVAVRGVVYEQYF. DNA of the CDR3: TGCAATGCTAGAGTAGCGGTTCGGGGTGTTGTGTACGAGCAGTACTTC.

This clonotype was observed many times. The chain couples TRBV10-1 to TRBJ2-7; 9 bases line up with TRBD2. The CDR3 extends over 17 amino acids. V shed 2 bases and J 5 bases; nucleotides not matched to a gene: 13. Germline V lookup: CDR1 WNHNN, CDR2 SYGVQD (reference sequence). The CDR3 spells CASSEGRLAGNGDEQYF. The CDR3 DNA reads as TGCGCCAGCAGTGAGGGGAGGCTAGCGGGAAATGGGGACGAGCAGTACTTC.

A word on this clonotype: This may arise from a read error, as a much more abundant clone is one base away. DNA for the CDR3: TGTGCCAGCACCTTCGGGGGGACCCAGTACTTC. Protein sequence: CASTFGGTQYF. The J gene is TRBJ2-5, the V gene TRBV12-3 or TRBV12-4, with D maybe TRBD2 (6 bases). The CDR3 length is 11 residues. The V end lost 7 bases, the J end lost 7 bases, and 10 bases lay between the germline ends.

The CDR3 loop is CASSTSTGSYEQYF. The DNA of the CDR3 is TGTGCCAGCAGCACCTCGACAGGGTCGTACGAGCAGTACTTC. The chain links TRBV7-2 to TRBJ2-7, with 7 bases fitting TRBD1. CDR1 SGHTA and CDR2 FQGNSA come from the germline V gene. J was trimmed by 4 bases and V by 5 bases; bases with no gene match: 8. The CDR3 spans 14 residues.

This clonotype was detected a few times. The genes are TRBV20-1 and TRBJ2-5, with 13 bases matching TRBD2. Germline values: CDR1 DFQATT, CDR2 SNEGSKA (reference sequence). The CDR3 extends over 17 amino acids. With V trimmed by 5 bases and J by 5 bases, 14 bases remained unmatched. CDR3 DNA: TGCAGTGCTCCCCCGGGACTAGCGGGGCCAATTGCCGAGACCCAGTACTTC. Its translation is CSAPPGLAGPIAETQYF.

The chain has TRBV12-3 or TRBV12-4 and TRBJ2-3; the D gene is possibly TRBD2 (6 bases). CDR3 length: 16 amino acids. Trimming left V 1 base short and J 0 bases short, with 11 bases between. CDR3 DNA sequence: TGTGCCAGCAGTTTAGGGGAGGCAGGGAGCACAGATACGCAGTATTTT. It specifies CASSLGEAGSTDTQYF.

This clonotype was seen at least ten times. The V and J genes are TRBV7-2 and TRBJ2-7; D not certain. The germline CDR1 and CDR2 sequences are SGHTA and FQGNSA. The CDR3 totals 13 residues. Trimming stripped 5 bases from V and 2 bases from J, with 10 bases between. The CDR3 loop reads CASSQDKPYEQYF. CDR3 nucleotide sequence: TGTGCCAGCAGCCAAGACAAACCCTACGAGCAGTACTTC. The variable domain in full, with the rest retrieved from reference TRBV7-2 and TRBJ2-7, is GAGVSQSPSNKVTEKGKDVELRCDPISGHTALYWYRQSLGQGLEFLIYFQGNSAPDKSGLPSDRFSAERTGGSVSTLTIQRTQQEDSAVYLCASSQDKPYEQYFGPGTRLTVT.

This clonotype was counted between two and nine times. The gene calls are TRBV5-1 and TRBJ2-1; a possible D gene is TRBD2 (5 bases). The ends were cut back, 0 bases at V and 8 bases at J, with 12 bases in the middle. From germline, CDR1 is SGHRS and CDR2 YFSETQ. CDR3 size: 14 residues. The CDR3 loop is CASSLGGPRDEQFF. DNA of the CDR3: TGCGCCAGCAGCTTGGGCGGGCCGCGGGATGAGCAGTTCTTC.